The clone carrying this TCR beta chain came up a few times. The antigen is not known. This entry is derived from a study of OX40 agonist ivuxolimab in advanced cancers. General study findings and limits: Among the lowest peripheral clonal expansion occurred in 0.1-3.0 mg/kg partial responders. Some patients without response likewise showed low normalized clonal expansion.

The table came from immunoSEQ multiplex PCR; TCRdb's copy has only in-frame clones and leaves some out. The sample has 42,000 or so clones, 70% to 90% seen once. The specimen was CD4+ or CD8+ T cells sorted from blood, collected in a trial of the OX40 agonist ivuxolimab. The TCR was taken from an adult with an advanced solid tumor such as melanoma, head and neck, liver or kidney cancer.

The CDR3 nucleotides are TGTGCCAGCACCCGACAGGGAGGATACGGCTACACCTTC. Amino acids: CASTRQGGYGYTF. V is TRBV25-1 and J is TRBJ1-2, with 7 bases aligning to TRBD1. CDR1 and CDR2 (germline): MGHDK, SYGVNS. Trimming cost V 7 bases and J 8 bases; bases outside gene matches: 10. This CDR3 contains 13 residues.